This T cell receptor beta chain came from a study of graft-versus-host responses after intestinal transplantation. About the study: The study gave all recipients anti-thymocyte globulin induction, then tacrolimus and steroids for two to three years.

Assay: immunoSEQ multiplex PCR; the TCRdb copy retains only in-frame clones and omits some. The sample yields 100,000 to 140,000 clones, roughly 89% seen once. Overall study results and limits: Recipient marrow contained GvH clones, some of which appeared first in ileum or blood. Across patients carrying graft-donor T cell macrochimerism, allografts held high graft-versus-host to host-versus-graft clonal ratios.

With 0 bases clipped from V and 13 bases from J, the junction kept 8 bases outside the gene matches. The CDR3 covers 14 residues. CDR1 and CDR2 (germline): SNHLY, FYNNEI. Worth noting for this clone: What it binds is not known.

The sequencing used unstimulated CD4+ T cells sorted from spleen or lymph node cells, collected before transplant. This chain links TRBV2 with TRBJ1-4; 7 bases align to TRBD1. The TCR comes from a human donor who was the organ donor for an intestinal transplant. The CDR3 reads CASSEARAGGVLFF. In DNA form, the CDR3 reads TGTGCCAGCAGTGAAGCAAGGGCAGGGGGTGTACTGTTTTTT.